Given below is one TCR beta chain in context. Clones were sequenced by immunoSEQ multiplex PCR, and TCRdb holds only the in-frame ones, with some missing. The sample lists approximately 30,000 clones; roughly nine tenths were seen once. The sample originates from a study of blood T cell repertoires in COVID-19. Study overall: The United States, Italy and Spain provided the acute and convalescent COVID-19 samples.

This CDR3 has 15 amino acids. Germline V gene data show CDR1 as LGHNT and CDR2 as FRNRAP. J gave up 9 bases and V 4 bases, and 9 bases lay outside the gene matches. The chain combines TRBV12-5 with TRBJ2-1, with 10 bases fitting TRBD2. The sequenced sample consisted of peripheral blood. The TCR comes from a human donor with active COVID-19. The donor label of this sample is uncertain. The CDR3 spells CASGSSGSLTSEQFF. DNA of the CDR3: TGTGCTAGTGGTTCTAGCGGGAGTCTGACGAGTGAGCAGTTCTTC.